Presented here are 30 T cell receptor beta chains from one specimen sequenced in a study of blood T cell repertoires in COVID-19. The table came from immunoSEQ multiplex PCR; TCRdb's copy has only in-frame clones and leaves some out. The profile shows about 180,000 clones, 80% to 90% of them singletons. Specimen: peripheral blood. The receptors stem from a man between 50 and 59 years old with active or convalescent COVID-19.

The chain links TRBV24-1 to TRBJ1-2, with TRBD1 matching 7 bases. V was pared by 6 bases and J by 6 bases, with 3 bases of the junction left unmatched. Germline V gives CDR1 KGHDR, CDR2 SFDVKD. The CDR3 sequence is 12 residues long. The CDR3 nucleotides read TGTGCCACCAGTAATACAGGGGATGGCTACACCTTC. Translation: CATSNTGDGYTF.

The rearrangement links TRBV5-4 to TRBJ2-7; D may be TRBD1 (7 bases). This CDR3 spans 13 amino acids. Per the germline V gene, CDR1 is SGHNT and CDR2 is YYREEE (reference sequence). The germline V and J ends were trimmed by 6 bases and 7 bases, with 17 bases remaining between them. The DNA for the CDR3 is TGTGCCAGCACCAGGGACAGTGCGGGGGAGCAGTACTTC. Its translation: CASTRDSAGEQYF.

This sequence joins TRBV24-1 and TRBJ2-3; TRBD2 matches 7 bases. Germline V CDR1 and CDR2: KGHDR, SFDVKD. The V gene end was trimmed by 8 bases and the J gene end by 1 base; junction bases not matched to a gene: 14. The CDR3 totals 17 residues. CDR3 region: CATIGLVRVACTDTQYF. The CDR3 region has the DNA TGTGCCACCATAGGACTAGTACGGGTTGCGTGCACAGATACGCAGTATTTT.

This chain uses TRBV2 with TRBJ1-5; D ambiguous. The V and J ends lost 2 bases and 9 bases respectively, with 17 bases between them. Germline V gene data show CDR1 as SNHLY and CDR2 as FYNNEI. CDR3 length equals 15 residues. The CDR3 DNA is TGTGCCAGCAGTGAACCTACGACTGGAATGGGGCCCCAGCATTTT. It translates to CASSEPTTGMGPQHF.

The J gene is TRBJ2-3, the V gene TRBV5-1; D remains ambiguous. This CDR3 comprises 15 residues. CDR1 is SGHRS and CDR2 is YFSETQ in the germline V gene. Trimming stripped 4 bases from V and 4 bases from J, with 16 bases between. Here the CDR3 DNA reads TGCGCCAGCAGCCCCACCAACCACGACTCAGATACGCAGTATTTT. It is translated as CASSPTNHDSDTQYF.

J is TRBJ2-5 and V is TRBV5-4, with TRBD2 matching over 7 bases. Losses at the gene ends were 4 bases for V and 3 bases for J; bases not matched to a gene: 3. Germline assignment: CDR1 SGHNT and CDR2 YYREEE (reference sequence). CDR3 length: 13 residues. The CDR3, as DNA: TGTGCCAGCAGCCGGACTAGAAAAGAGACCCAGTACTTC. Its protein is CASSRTRKETQYF.

V gene TRBV5-4 combines with J gene TRBJ2-1; weak D call: TRBD2 (5 bases). The V gene lost 2 bases and the J gene lost 6 bases, with 9 bases spanning the gap. Germline V gene lookup returns CDR1 SGHNT and CDR2 YYREEE (reference sequence). The CDR3 covers 13 residues. The CDR3 here is CASSFGGSNEQFF. The CDR3 nucleotides read TGTGCCAGCAGCTTCGGAGGTAGCAATGAGCAGTTCTTC.

V is TRBV7-9 and J is TRBJ2-5; TRBD1 aligns across 12 bases. CDR1 and CDR2 (germline): SEHNR, FQNEAQ (reference sequence). Trimming removed 4 bases from V and 5 bases from J; junction bases left unmatched: 2. The CDR3 has 14 residues. For the CDR3, the DNA is TGTGCCAGCAGCTGGGGACAGGGGGCGGAGACCCAGTACTTC. Its protein product is CASSWGQGAETQYF.

The rearrangement links TRBV30 to TRBJ1-5; D is perhaps TRBD1 (6 bases). The CDR3 consists of 16 residues. Germline V CDR1 and CDR2: GTSNPN, SVGIG (reference sequence). V lost 0 bases and J lost 3, with 15 bases in between. The CDR3 DNA follows: TGTGCCTGGAGTGTACGAGACAGGTCCTACAATCAGCCCCAGCATTTT. Translated, it gives CAWSVRDRSYNQPQHF.

The chain employs TRBV30 and TRBJ2-6, with a tentative D call TRBD2 (5 bases). Looked up from germline, CDR1 is GTSNPN and CDR2 is SVGIG (reference sequence). This CDR3 contains 14 residues. With 4 bases removed from V and 2 bases from J, the gap between germline ends came to 9 bases. The CDR3 DNA follows: TGTGCCTGGATCGGCGGGCCTGGGGCCAACGTCCTGACTTTC. Amino acids: CAWIGGPGANVLTF. Full variable domain (rest looked up from reference TRBV30 and TRBJ2-6): SQTIHQWPATLVQPVGSPLSLECTVEGTSNPNLYWYRQAAGRGLQLLFYSVGIGQISSEVPQNLSASRPQDRQFILSSKKLLLSDSGFYLCAWIGGPGANVLTFGAGSRLTVL.

The V and J genes are TRBV6-5 and TRBJ1-5, with TRBD1 as a possible D gene (5 bases). The CDR3 totals 15 residues. Trimming shortened V by 3 bases and J by 0 bases, and 9 bases separated the two germline ends. CDR1 and CDR2 (germline): MNHEY, SVGAGI. In DNA form, the CDR3 reads TGTGCCAGCAGTTATGGACATGTTAGCAATCAGCCCCAGCATTTT. Its translation is CASSYGHVSNQPQHF.

The chain is built from TRBV7-2 and TRBJ1-4; no reliable D call. CDR3 length: 13 residues. Germline-derived CDR1 and CDR2 are SGHTA and FQGNSA. Deletions cut 2 bases from V and 14 bases from J, with 15 bases between. This CDR3 reads CASSLSEGNSLFF. CDR3 bases: TGTGCCAGCAGCTTAAGTGAGGGAAATTCGCTGTTTTTT.

This sequence joins TRBV3-1 (or the pseudogene TRBV3-2) and TRBJ2-1; TRBD1 matches 7 bases. Per the germline V gene, CDR1 is LGHDT and CDR2 is YNNKEL (reference sequence). V lost 0 bases and J lost 0; bases outside the gene matches: 5. This CDR3 comprises 17 residues. The CDR3 region is CASSQEGQLSSYNEQFF. The CDR3 DNA is TGTGCCAGCAGCCAAGAGGGACAGTTAAGCTCCTACAATGAGCAGTTCTTC.

The rearrangement links TRBV5-1 to TRBJ2-5; possible D gene TRBD2, 5 bases. The ends were cut back, 4 bases at V and 4 bases at J, with 14 bases in the middle. This CDR3 spans 14 amino acids. CDR1 is SGHRS, CDR2 YFSETQ, per germline. DNA for the CDR3: TGCGCCAGCAGCCAAACTAGTTCCCTAGAGACCCAGTACTTC. Its protein is CASSQTSSLETQYF.

The gene calls are TRBV11-3 and TRBJ2-3; 8 positions agree with TRBD2. The CDR3 loop spans 15 amino acids. From germline, CDR1 is SGHNT and CDR2 YENEEA. The trim removed 5 bases at V and 7 bases at J, leaving 11 bases unmatched. This CDR3 reads CASSRTSWEGNTQYF. The CDR3 coding sequence is TGTGCCAGCAGCCGGACTAGCTGGGAGGGAAATACGCAGTATTTT. The whole variable domain, filled in from reference TRBV11-3 and TRBJ2-3, reads EAGVVQSPRYKIIEKKQPVAFWCNPISGHNTLYWYLQNLGQGPELLIRYENEEAVDDSQLPKDRFSAERLKGVDSTLKIQPAELGDSAVYLCASSRTSWEGNTQYFGPGTRLTVL.

The chain recombines TRBV7-3 with TRBJ2-2; 9 bases are a match to TRBD1. Germline-derived CDR1 and CDR2 are SGHTA and FQGTGA. V gave up 0 bases and J gave up 1 base; unmatched junction bases: 0. This CDR3 spans 16 amino acids. The CDR3 protein is CASSLTGQGNTGELFF. In nucleotides, the CDR3 is TGTGCCAGCAGCTTAACGGGACAGGGGAACACCGGGGAGCTGTTTTTT.

The rearrangement links TRBV19 to TRBJ2-1, with D perhaps matching TRBD2 (5 bases). Germline V gene lookup returns CDR1 LNHDA and CDR2 SQIVND (reference sequence). The CDR3 spans 12 residues. The V end was cut by 3 bases, the J end by 9 bases, with 9 bases between. CDR3 sequence reads: CASSIGRGEQFF. The CDR3 nucleotides read TGTGCCAGTAGTATCGGCCGGGGTGAGCAGTTCTTC.

The CDR3 region has the DNA TGTGCACGCAGGGAAGTAACTGAAGCTTTCTTT. It specifies CARREVTEAFF. The rearrangement links TRBV30 to TRBJ1-1; maybe TRBD1 (5 bases). The CDR3 extends over 11 amino acids. The germline CDR1 and CDR2 sequences are GTSNPN and SVGIG (reference sequence).

The genes are TRBV11-1 and TRBJ2-7, with a possible D match to TRBD1 (6 bases). This CDR3 spans 14 amino acids. The V end was cut by 5 bases, the J end by 0 bases, with 11 bases between. CDR1 and CDR2 from the germline V gene are SGHAT and FQDESV (reference sequence). The CDR3 loop reads CASSTRTDSYEQYF. CDR3 in DNA: TGTGCCAGCAGCACAAGGACAGACTCCTACGAGCAGTACTTC.

The genes are TRBV24-1 and TRBJ1-1, with a weak D call TRBD1 (6 bases). Germline V gene data show CDR1 as KGHDR and CDR2 as SFDVKD. The V end was cut by 4 bases, the J end by 6 bases, with 8 bases between. The CDR3 spans 12 residues. The CDR3 region has the DNA TGTGCCACCAGTGAGAACAGGGCTGAAGCTTTCTTT. Translation: CATSENRAEAFF.

The chain uses TRBV7-9 and TRBJ1-1; possibly TRBD1 for D (5 bases). Germline V gene sequence: CDR1 SEHNR, CDR2 FQNEAQ (reference sequence). The V and J ends lost 6 bases and 0 bases respectively, with 11 bases between them. CDR3 length: 14 residues. CDR3 sequence reads: CASRSRAMNTEAFF. The CDR3 DNA reads as TGTGCCAGCAGGTCCAGGGCCATGAACACTGAAGCTTTCTTT.

This chain joins TRBV4-1 and TRBJ1-1; no definite D call. The CDR3 covers 14 residues. V gave up 4 bases and J gave up 2 bases, with 11 bases separating them. Germline CDR1 is MGHRA and CDR2 is YSYEKL. Written as DNA, the CDR3 is TGCGCCAGCAGCCCCCCCGGAGGAAACACTGAAGCTTTCTTT. It translates to CASSPPGGNTEAFF.

The rearrangement uses TRBV5-5 and TRBJ2-7; 9 nucleotides agree with TRBD1. V was clipped by 2 bases and J by 4 bases; unmatched bases: 7. The CDR3 length is 15 residues. CDR1 and CDR2 (germline): SGHKS, YYEKEE (reference sequence). CDR3 amino acids: CASSFRTGAVYEQYF. Written as DNA, the CDR3 is TGTGCCAGCAGCTTCCGGACAGGGGCGGTATACGAGCAGTACTTC.

This chain links TRBV5-6 with TRBJ2-7; 9 nucleotides agree with TRBD1. The CDR3 spans 13 residues. Germline V gene lookup returns CDR1 SGHDT and CDR2 YYEEEE. Unmatched junction bases numbered 3, after V lost 5 bases and J lost 3 bases. The CDR3, as DNA: TGTGCCAGCAGGACAGGGGGTGGCTACGAGCAGTACTTC. Its translation is CASRTGGGYEQYF.

This rearrangement joins TRBV2 to TRBJ1-2; 8 positions agree with TRBD1. Germline loops: CDR1 SNHLY, CDR2 FYNNEI. V lost 5 bases, J lost 0 bases, and 5 bases stayed unmatched. There are 15 residues in the CDR3. The CDR3 loop reads CASSRGQAANYGYTF. The CDR3 DNA sequence: TGTGCCAGCAGTAGGGGACAGGCAGCTAACTATGGCTACACCTTC.

This chain links TRBV6-1 with TRBJ1-5, with 7 bases fitting TRBD1. From germline, CDR1 is MNHNS and CDR2 SASEGT. This CDR3 region has 14 residues. The ends lost 3 bases at V and 1 base at J; junction bases unmatched: 0. This CDR3 is CASSDRGSNQPQHF. DNA of the CDR3: TGTGCCAGCAGTGACAGGGGGAGCAATCAGCCCCAGCATTTT.

The V gene is TRBV5-1, the J gene TRBJ1-4; D is possibly TRBD1 (6 bases). The CDR3 is made up of 15 amino acids. Deletions cut 6 bases from V and 6 bases from J, with 18 bases between. Per germline, CDR1 SGHRS and CDR2 YFSETQ. CDR3 region: CASTTRGGLDEKLFF. Written as DNA, the CDR3 is TGCGCCAGCACCACGAGGGGGGGCTTGGATGAAAAACTGTTTTTT.

J is TRBJ2-3 and V is TRBV7-2; 14 nucleotides align to TRBD2. Germline CDR1 reads SGHTA; CDR2 reads FQGNSA. The CDR3 is 16 amino acids. Trimming removed 4 bases from V and 6 bases from J; junction bases left unmatched: 6. The CDR3 sequence: CASSSGLAGAEDTQYF. The DNA of the CDR3 is TGTGCCAGCAGCTCGGGACTAGCGGGAGCGGAGGATACGCAGTATTTT.

The chain combines TRBV19 with TRBJ2-3, with TRBD2 matching over 10 bases. The CDR3 loop spans 16 amino acids. CDR1 and CDR2 (germline): LNHDA, SQIVND (reference sequence). The trim removed 0 bases at V and 8 bases at J, leaving 8 bases unmatched. The CDR3 reads CASSIDLSGRAFTQYF. The CDR3 nucleotides read TGTGCCAGTAGTATAGATCTCAGCGGGAGGGCCTTTACGCAGTATTTT. The whole variable domain, remainder taken from reference TRBV19 and TRBJ2-3, is DGGITQSPKYLFRKEGQNVTLSCEQNLNHDAMYWYRQDPGQGLRLIYYSQIVNDFQKGDIAEGYSVSREKKESFPLTVTSAQKNPTAFYLCASSIDLSGRAFTQYFGPGTRLTVL.

This clone was seen once. The V gene is TRBV7-3, the J gene TRBJ2-1; D unclear. Germline CDR1 reads SGHTA; CDR2 reads FQGTGA. This CDR3 region has 15 residues. Trimming removed 5 bases from V and 6 bases from J, with 17 bases in between. Here the CDR3 reads CASSKLAEHPNEQFF. The CDR3 coding sequence is TGTGCCAGCAGCAAACTTGCGGAGCACCCCAATGAGCAGTTCTTC.